The present T cell receptor beta chain was sequenced within a study of cytomegalovirus exposure and HLA in healthy donors. Only a few counts were recorded for this clone. A multiplex PCR was run with 60 Vbeta primers and 13 Jbeta primers. Using immunoSEQ multiplex PCR, the repertoire was profiled, and TCRdb retains in-frame clones only, with some absent. Counted here are approximately 85,000 clones, roughly 58% occurring once; the ten biggest clones make up 4.5% to 7%. Trimming stripped 0 bases from V and 3 bases from J, with 6 bases between. The V gene's germline CDR1 is SGHNT and CDR2 YYREEE (reference sequence). This CDR3 contains 13 residues.

The rearrangement joins TRBV5-4 to TRBJ2-5; D not resolved. The TCR was taken from a woman in her twenties or thirties in good health and CMV-seropositive. Specimen: PBMCs. In DNA form, the CDR3 reads TGTGCCAGCAGCTTGGGAAGAGAAGAGACCCAGTACTTC. Residues: CASSLGREETQYF.